Here is one TCR beta chain with its context. Its antigen is undetermined. This entry comes from a study of vaccination effects on CD4 cells after COVID-19. Study-level findings and limits: Clones induced by infection and by vaccine showed marked clonal contraction late after vaccination. Convalescent patients numbered few in the study; early post-infection timepoints were missing entirely.

Produced via immunoSEQ multiplex PCR; TCRdb's table is partial and in-frame only. The sample has about 38,000 clones, approximately 70% seen once; the top ten hold about 22%. Within the ViraFEST assay, antigen-specific CD4+ T cells underwent expansion with viral peptide pools prior to sequencing. CD4+ T cell isolation took place after 10 days of culture. Nucleocapsid antibodies were negative in the vaccine recipients, who had never had SARS-CoV-2 infection. On days 3 and 7, fresh IL-2 medium replaced half the medium. The clonotype comes from a human donor who received a COVID-19 vaccine. This sample comprised CD4+ T cells from PBMCs cultured with SARS-CoV-2 spike peptides, obtained before COVID-19 vaccination.

The DNA of the CDR3 is TGTGCCTGGAGTCCCCAGGGAGTCCCAGATACGCAGTATTTT. This sequence encodes CAWSPQGVPDTQYF. The chain joins TRBV30 to TRBJ2-3; D assignment may be TRBD1 or TRBD2 (5 bases each). Trimming pared 2 bases from V and 4 bases from J, leaving 13 bases between. CDR3 size: 14 residues. Germline CDR1 GTSNPN, CDR2 SVGIG (reference sequence).